This TCR beta chain was sequenced for a study of blood T cell repertoires in COVID-19. The overall study: The United States, Italy and Spain were the sources of the acute and convalescent COVID-19 samples. T cells, B-cell-depleted T cells, or PBMCs provided the cDNA or gDNA that served as material.

CDR3 length: 15 residues. Trimming took 2 bases from V and 2 from J; bases not matched to a gene: 6. Germline CDR1 reads SGHRS; CDR2 reads YFSETQ. Original handling: How many nucleated cells were present was estimated from reference gene primer amplification. Clones were sequenced by immunoSEQ multiplex PCR, and TCRdb holds only the in-frame ones, with some missing. V and J calls and clone size are those listed in that table; D and trimming were worked out from the DNA. The table lists about 200,000 clones, about 90% of them singletons, with around 1.7% in the top ten. The TCR originated in a man aged 18 to 29 with active or convalescent COVID-19. The gene calls are TRBV5-1 and TRBJ1-2; 7 bases fit TRBD1. The specimen was peripheral blood. CDR3 nucleotide sequence: TGCGCCAGCAGCTTCCTAGACAGGGAGAACTATGGCTACACCTTC. Translation: CASSFLDRENYGYTF.